Here is one T cell receptor (beta chain) with its context. V lost 0 bases and J 5 bases, leaving 9 bases between the germline ends. Germline V gene lookup returns CDR1 SGHTS and CDR2 YDEGEE. The length of the CDR3 is 13 residues. The entry originates in a study of blood T cells in healthy people across ages. The authors ran a second PCR of about 7 to 11 cycles using a sample-barcoded 5' primer and a J-beta primer mix. Via MiXCR, TCRdb re-called the 5' RACE reads, giving one row per CDR3 protein. The repertoire includes approximately 1.5 million distinct CDR3 sequences, roughly 30% of them detected once, and approximately 11% sits in the top ten.

The sequenced material came from blood. The gene calls are TRBV5-8 and TRBJ2-7; D is ambiguous. This sequence originates from a woman aged 30 to 39 in good health. Here the CDR3 reads CASSLDLPNEQYF. DNA for the CDR3: TGTGCCAGCAGCTTGGACCTGCCGAACGAGCAGTACTTC.